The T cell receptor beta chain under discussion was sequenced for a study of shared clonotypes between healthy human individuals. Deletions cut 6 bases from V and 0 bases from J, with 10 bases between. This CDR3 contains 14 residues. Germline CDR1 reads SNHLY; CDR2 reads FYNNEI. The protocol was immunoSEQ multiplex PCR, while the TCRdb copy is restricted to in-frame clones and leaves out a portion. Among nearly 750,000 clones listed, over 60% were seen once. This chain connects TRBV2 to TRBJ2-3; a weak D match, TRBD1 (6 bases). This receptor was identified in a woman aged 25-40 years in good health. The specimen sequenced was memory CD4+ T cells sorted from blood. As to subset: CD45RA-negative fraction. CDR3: CASRVGQSTDTQYF. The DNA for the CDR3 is TGTGCCAGCAGAGTAGGACAGAGCACAGATACGCAGTATTTT.